The 3 T cell receptor beta chains below all came from one sample that was sequenced in a study of CD8 T cell repertoires and HIV-1 epitope variants. Here immunoSEQ multiplex PCR was the method, and the copy in TCRdb shows in-frame clones only, minus some. The profile shows a few thousand clones, around 70% of them singletons. Which antigens these TCRs recognize remains unknown. Sequencing was carried out using cultured CD8+ T cells derived from PBMCs. The receptors shown here come from a male donor with HIV.

V and J are TRBV10-3 and TRBJ2-6, with TRBD1 identical over 9 bases. The CDR3 sequence is 16 residues long. Germline CDR1 and CDR2: ENHRY and SYGVKD. V lost 6 bases, J lost 2 bases, and 5 bases stayed unmatched. The CDR3 reads CAIRTGDRAGANVLTF. In DNA form, the CDR3 reads TGTGCCATCAGGACCGGGGACAGGGCTGGGGCCAACGTCCTGACTTTC.

The rearrangement joins TRBV5-4 to TRBJ1-1, with D uncertain. This CDR3 is built from 14 residues. CDR1 SGHNT and CDR2 YYREEE come from the germline V gene (reference sequence). Trimming removed 5 bases at V and 1 base at J, with 12 bases between. The CDR3 region has the DNA TGTGCCAGCAGAAATCCGGAAGGGAACACTGAAGCTTTCTTT. It is translated as CASRNPEGNTEAFF.

This chain joins TRBV5-1 and TRBJ2-7; a weak D match, TRBD1 (6 bases). Germline V gene lookup returns CDR1 SGHRS and CDR2 YFSETQ. CDR3 length equals 13 residues. The V and J ends lost 2 bases and 5 bases respectively, with 11 bases between them. Here the CDR3 reads CASSFAQGDEQYF. CDR3 nucleotide sequence: TGCGCCAGCAGCTTTGCACAGGGTGACGAGCAGTACTTC. The variable domain in full, with the rest retrieved from reference TRBV5-1 and TRBJ2-7, is KAGVTQTPRYLIKTRGQQVTLSCSPISGHRSVSWYQQTPGQGLQFLFEYFSETQRNKGNFPGRFSGRQFSNSRSEMNVSTLELGDSALYLCASSFAQGDEQYFGPGTRLTVT.